Below, 21 T cell receptor beta chains from the same sample are listed, as sequenced in a study of shared clonotypes between healthy human individuals. The repertoire was sequenced with immunoSEQ multiplex PCR; TCRdb's copy has only in-frame clones and lacks some. The repertoire holds some 700,000 clones, with 90% as singletons. Specimen: memory CD8+ T cells from PBMCs. Documented subset: CD45RO+ cells pooled with CCR7-negative TemRA cells. These receptors were collected from a man younger than 35 in good health. Some clones in this sample may be carry-over from other donors' samples.

This clone was found once. This rearrangement joins TRBV27 to TRBJ1-2; D gene ambiguous. This CDR3 has 15 amino acids. Germline CDR1 is MNHEY and CDR2 is SMNVEV (reference sequence). V was pared by 4 bases and J by 4 bases, with 16 bases between. DNA for the CDR3: TGTGCCAGCAGTTCGTACAACGAAGGACTCTATGGCTACACCTTC. Its protein is CASSSYNEGLYGYTF.

V usage is TRBV5-1 and J usage is TRBJ2-7; D is possibly TRBD1 or TRBD2 (7 bases each). There are 16 residues in the CDR3. V was shortened by 0 bases and J by 3 bases, with 16 bases between the two germline ends. From germline, CDR1 is SGHRS and CDR2 YFSETQ. This chain's CDR3 is CASSLVPGGALYEQYF. CDR3 in DNA: TGCGCCAGCAGCTTGGTTCCAGGGGGGGCACTCTACGAGCAGTACTTC.

The V and J genes are TRBV27 and TRBJ2-7, with TRBD1 as a possible D gene (7 bases). The ends were cut back, 5 bases at V and 3 bases at J, with 17 bases in the middle. Germline CDR1 is MNHEY and CDR2 is SMNVEV (reference sequence). CDR3 size: 15 residues. CDR3 in amino acids: CASSPQGGDYYEQYF. The CDR3 DNA follows: TGTGCCAGCAGTCCCCAGGGGGGAGACTACTACGAGCAGTACTTC.

This clone showed up just once. The V and J genes are TRBV7-9 and TRBJ2-1; D could derive from TRBD1 or TRBD2 (5 bases each). V lost 5 bases to trimming and J lost 7 bases, with 18 bases between them. CDR3 size: 15 residues. CDR1 and CDR2 from the germline V gene are SEHNR and FQNEAQ (reference sequence). Here the CDR3 DNA reads TGTGCCAGCAGCCCCAGAGAGGGGCTATGGAATGAGCAGTTCTTC. It specifies CASSPREGLWNEQFF.

This chain joins TRBV28 and TRBJ1-5, with D perhaps TRBD1 (6 bases). V lost 5 bases and J lost 5, with 16 bases in between. There are 15 residues in the CDR3. Germline assignment: CDR1 MDHEN and CDR2 SYDVKM. CDR3 nucleotides: TGTGCCAGCAGTCCTCACGGGGGGCACGATCAGCCCCAGCATTTT. Translating gives CASSPHGGHDQPQHF.

The chain employs TRBV4-3 and TRBJ1-1; TRBD1 aligns across 12 bases. The CDR3 is made up of 19 amino acids. V was pared by 4 bases and J by 3 bases, with 15 bases of the junction left unmatched. Germline V gene lookup returns CDR1 LGHNA and CDR2 YSLEER. The CDR3 DNA is TGCGCCAGCAGCCTATTAGGGACAGGGGGCGTCTTGGGGGACACTGAAGCTTTCTTT. This gives the protein CASSLLGTGGVLGDTEAFF.

V is TRBV28 and J is TRBJ2-1; no clear D. The V end lost 6 bases, the J end lost 7 bases, and 10 bases lay between the germline ends. CDR1 and CDR2 (germline): MDHEN, SYDVKM. This CDR3 comprises 12 residues. In DNA form, the CDR3 reads TGTGCCAGCAGCTATACCCGTAATGAGCAGTTCTTC. Its translation: CASSYTRNEQFF.

Points on this clone: At the DNA level, this CDR3 is encoded by other sequences in the same sample as well. The chain has TRBV7-9 and TRBJ1-2, with 8 positions matching TRBD1. The V segment lost 5 bases and the J segment 8 bases; nucleotides outside the gene matches: 7. From germline, CDR1 is SEHNR and CDR2 FQNEAQ (reference sequence). This CDR3 spans 13 amino acids. This CDR3 reads CASSLGQGRGYTF. The CDR3 DNA sequence: TGTGCCAGCAGCCTTGGACAGGGACGGGGCTACACCTTC.

The V and J genes are TRBV30 and TRBJ2-7, with a possible D match to TRBD1 (7 bases). The CDR3 length is 13 residues. The germline V gene has CDR1 GTSNPN and CDR2 SVGIG (reference sequence). The ends were cut back, 3 bases at V and 1 base at J, with 10 bases in the middle. This CDR3 is CAWRAGGSYEQYF. Written as DNA, the CDR3 is TGTGCCTGGAGGGCAGGGGGGTCCTACGAGCAGTACTTC.

The chain carries TRBV9 and TRBJ2-3, with 12 bases matching TRBD2. Germline assignment: CDR1 SGDLS and CDR2 YYNGEE. This CDR3 has 17 amino acids. V lost 2 bases to trimming and J lost 4 bases; unmatched junction nucleotides: 8. The CDR3 sequence: CASSVHRLAGEPDTQYF. The CDR3 DNA follows: TGTGCCAGCAGCGTTCATAGACTAGCGGGAGAACCAGATACGCAGTATTTT.

The V call is TRBV27, the J call TRBJ1-4; TRBD1 matches 12 bases. V gave up 6 bases and J gave up 7 bases; unmatched junction bases: 12. The CDR3 is made up of 17 amino acids. Germline loops: CDR1 MNHEY, CDR2 SMNVEV (reference sequence). In nucleotides, the CDR3 is TGTGCCAGCAGGGGTCGGGACAGGGGGCGCATGCCTGAAAAACTGTTTTTT. Translating gives CASRGRDRGRMPEKLFF.

This chain uses TRBV5-8 with TRBJ2-2; D not certain. Germline loops: CDR1 SGHTS, CDR2 YDEGEE. The CDR3 consists of 14 residues. V lost 3 bases, J lost 5 bases, and 11 bases lay in between. This chain's CDR3 is CASSSNRLTGELFF. As DNA, the CDR3 is TGTGCCAGCAGCTCCAACAGATTAACCGGGGAGCTGTTTTTT.

J is TRBJ2-1 and V is TRBV7-9; D possibly uses TRBD1 or TRBD2 (6 bases each). This CDR3 has 17 amino acids. CDR1 and CDR2 from the germline V gene are SEHNR and FQNEAQ (reference sequence). Trimming left V 7 bases short and J 4 bases short, with 23 bases between. CDR3 in amino acids: CASNIRGAASVYNEQFF. The CDR3 nucleotides read TGTGCCAGCAACATAAGGGGGGCGGCTAGCGTTTACAATGAGCAGTTCTTC.

V and J are TRBV28 and TRBJ1-2; 7 bases are a match to TRBD1. CDR3 length: 19 amino acids. The V segment lost 0 bases and the J segment 3 bases; nucleotides outside the gene matches: 16. The germline V gene has CDR1 MDHEN and CDR2 SYDVKM. The CDR3 is CASSLWAPRGQPSDYGYTF. The CDR3 DNA is TGTGCCAGCAGTTTATGGGCGCCCCGGGGACAGCCATCGGACTATGGCTACACCTTC.

The CDR3 sequence: CASSWTQGNEQFF. Written as DNA, the CDR3 is TGTGCCAGCAGCTGGACACAGGGGAATGAGCAGTTCTTC. The chain joins TRBV11-2 to TRBJ2-1; TRBD1 matches at 7 bases. The CDR3 runs 13 residues. Germline CDR1 is SGHAT and CDR2 is FQNNGV. Losses at the gene ends were 4 bases for V and 7 bases for J; bases not matched to a gene: 4.

Here the CDR3 DNA reads TGTGCCAGCAGTTTTAACGGAGTGGATCAGCCCCAGCATTTT. Translation gives CASSFNGVDQPQHF. The chain has TRBV27 and TRBJ1-5; no reliable D call. V dropped 3 bases and J dropped 5 bases, with 11 bases sitting between them. CDR3 length: 14 residues. CDR1 and CDR2 from the germline V gene are MNHEY and SMNVEV (reference sequence).

This chain connects TRBV11-2 to TRBJ1-6; D gene unclear. Trimming stripped 5 bases from V and 8 bases from J, with 7 bases between. CDR1 and CDR2 from the germline V gene are SGHAT and FQNNGV. The CDR3 covers 12 residues. The CDR3 loop is CASSGTHSPLHF. The DNA for the CDR3 is TGTGCCAGCAGCGGCACACATTCACCCCTCCACTTT. Together with reference TRBV11-2 and TRBJ1-6, the CDR3 gives the full variable domain: EAGVAQSPRYKIIEKRQSVAFWCNPISGHATLYWYQQILGQGPKLLIQFQNNGVVDDSQLPKDRFSAERLKGVDSTLKIQPAKLEDSAVYLCASSGTHSPLHFGNGTRLTVT.

This clone came up a few times. J is TRBJ1-2 and V is TRBV2, with 9 bases identical to TRBD1. CDR3 size: 16 residues. CDR1 is SNHLY and CDR2 is FYNNEI in the germline V gene. Trimming at V came to 5 bases and at J to 4 bases, leaving 11 bases not matched to a gene. The CDR3 sequence: CASSPPRRDRAYGYTF. CDR3 DNA: TGTGCCAGCAGTCCCCCCCGCCGGGACAGGGCCTATGGCTACACCTTC.

The chain recombines TRBV29-1 with TRBJ2-7; possible D gene TRBD1, 7 bases. Trimming removed 6 bases at V and 2 bases at J, with 14 bases between. Germline assignment: CDR1 SQVTM and CDR2 ANQGSEA. The CDR3 is made up of 13 amino acids. In DNA, the CDR3 is TGCAGCGTGGGGGGACAGAGACCCTACGAGCAGTACTTC. Protein product: CSVGGQRPYEQYF.

V and J are TRBV7-9 and TRBJ2-1; 10 bases are a match to TRBD1. With 4 bases clipped from V and 11 bases from J, the junction kept 8 bases outside the gene matches. This CDR3 region has 14 residues. Germline CDR1 reads SEHNR; CDR2 reads FQNEAQ (reference sequence). The CDR3 spells CASSYDRGRPQQFF. In DNA form, the CDR3 reads TGTGCCAGCAGCTATGACAGGGGGCGGCCTCAGCAGTTCTTC.

V is TRBV9 and J is TRBJ2-2; the D gene is possibly TRBD1 (6 bases). The CDR3 is 14 amino acids. Germline V gene lookup returns CDR1 SGDLS and CDR2 YYNGEE. Trimming left V 1 base short and J 10 bases short, with 14 bases between. The DNA for the CDR3 is TGTGCCAGCAGCGTAAACAGGGTATCGGAGGAGCTGTTTTTT. It encodes CASSVNRVSEELFF.